What follows describes a single T cell receptor (beta chain). No antigen is known for it. No base quality information exists; no much larger clone differs at one position. Reading the germline V gene gives CDR1 KGHDR and CDR2 SFDVKD. The V end loses 4 bases and the J end loses 2 bases, and a stretch of 20 bases separates them. The CDR3 covers 17 residues, taking in both the cysteine and the phenylalanine. The entry retains the CDR3 DNA only, 51 bases that are in frame from base 1. TCR beta VDJ combination and CDR3 sequence profiling used genomic DNA as the template. An Illumina HiSeq 2000 was used for TCR repertoire sequencing. In the original analysis: TRBV/TRBJ rearrangement plots, CDR3 size and DJ length profiles, and Simpson's diversity index were used to assess repertoires. Whichever DNA sequence was most abundant in the deep sequencing data was defined as the immunodominant clone. CDR3 amino acid sequences were screened for sharing across subjects and were compared with published repertoires and the VDJdb database. The raw public reads went through TCRdb reprocessing: fastp at Q25, MiXCR clone calling, in-frame beta chains kept. Every entry covers one CDR3 protein and lists the most common genes and DNA from its rows. What appears here as the V and J calls and clone size reflects TCRdb's work, not the paper's. This sample gives around 190,000 distinct CDR3 sequences in total; 48% of them show up just once. 10% to 15% of the sample belongs to the ten largest clones.

This entry is derived from a study of CD8+CD57+ T cells in acquired aplastic anemia (dated by TCRdb to 2016 to 2019). The study in broad terms: DNA extracted from sorted CD4+ and CD8+ cells had a mean of around 3.3 ug, with a range of roughly 0.18 to 27.4 ug. CD8+CD57+ expansion was defined as a frequency above the mean frequency observed in healthy subjects.

Overall study outcomes, separate from this receptor: Although roughly 29 CD8+ CDR3 sequences were shared by patients and controls, these sequences appeared highly expressed in patients and within the immunodominant clones of patients. No significant difference in CD8+ Simpson's diversity was found between patients and healthy controls (P=0.060).

Flow cytometry had shown CD8+CD57+ cell expansion in the patients selected for sequencing. Every patient had severe acquired aplastic anemia, diagnosed using the International Study of Aplastic Anemia and Agranulocytosis and Camitta criteria. Patients had received no therapy at the time of blood sampling. The study deep-sequenced TCR repertoires of sorted CD4+ and CD8+ blood T cells from severe aplastic anemia patients and healthy subjects. In the USA, patient enrollment took place under clinicaltrials.gov protocols 00001620, 01623167, 00001397, 00071045, 00081523 and 00961064. Ficoll-Paque density gradient centrifugation was used to isolate peripheral blood mononuclear cells. CD4+ and CD8+ T cells were sorted by FACS or magnetic beads before DNA extraction.

The rearranged segments are TRBV24-1 and TRBJ2-7; the D gene cannot be named for sure. The clonotype originates from a human donor with aplastic anemia. Input material: sorted CD4+, CD8+, or CD8+CD57+ T cells (not recorded which) from PBMCs. CDR3 protein: CATSDPLGSEGTYEQYF. Here is the DNA: TGTGCCACCAGTGACCCACTGGGTTCGGAAGGAACCTACGAGCAGTACTTC.